A single sample is the source of the 23 T cell receptor beta chains below, sequenced in a study of blood T cell repertoires in COVID-19. The method was immunoSEQ multiplex PCR; TCRdb's version includes in-frame clones alone and lacks a portion of them. Here the sample spans about 410,000 clones, approximately 90% being singletons. The sample was peripheral blood. The receptors were gathered from a woman in her 30s with active or convalescent COVID-19.

The genes are TRBV7-6 and TRBJ2-1; 9 bases map to TRBD2. The CDR3 consists of 17 residues. Germline CDR1 reads SGHVS; CDR2 reads FNYEAQ. V was clipped by 2 bases and J by 2 bases; unmatched bases: 7. CDR3 region: CASSLSASGNTYNEQFF. The CDR3 region has the DNA TGTGCCAGCAGCTTATCGGCTAGCGGGAATACCTACAATGAGCAGTTCTTC.

V usage is TRBV6-5 and J usage is TRBJ2-7; perhaps TRBD1 as D (5 bases). Trimming left V 4 bases short and J 3 bases short, with 16 bases between. Germline CDR1 reads MNHEY; CDR2 reads SVGAGI. The CDR3 runs 15 residues. DNA for the CDR3: TGTGCCAGCAGTTTATTCCTCGACAGCATCTACGAGCAGTACTTC. As protein: CASSLFLDSIYEQYF.

The chain is built from TRBV5-1 and TRBJ1-1; no reliable D call. The V end lost 0 bases, the J end lost 5 bases, and 17 bases lay between the germline ends. The germline V gene has CDR1 SGHRS and CDR2 YFSETQ. The CDR3 is 16 residues long. CDR3 protein: CASSLGVSRVDTEAFF. CDR3 in DNA: TGCGCCAGCAGCTTGGGGGTGTCGCGGGTGGATACTGAAGCTTTCTTT.

In nucleotides, the CDR3 is TGCGCCAGCAGCCAGCTGACAGGCTCTGGAAACACCATATATTTT. This translates into CASSQLTGSGNTIYF. J is TRBJ1-3 and V is TRBV4-1, with a tentative D call TRBD1 (6 bases). The CDR3 length is 15 residues. The germline gives CDR1 MGHRA, CDR2 YSYEKL. Trimming stripped 3 bases from V and 0 bases from J, with 9 bases between.

The chain joins TRBV5-1 to TRBJ1-6, with 7 bases lining up with TRBD1. This CDR3 comprises 14 residues. Germline V gene sequence: CDR1 SGHRS, CDR2 YFSETQ. V lost 4 bases, J lost 9 bases, and 7 bases stayed unmatched. In nucleotides, the CDR3 is TGCGCCAGCAGCCCCGGGACAGCCTCTTCACCCCTCCACTTT. Translated: CASSPGTASSPLHF.

This clone is a singleton in its sample. The chain carries TRBV7-9 and TRBJ1-1, with a possible D match to TRBD1 (5 bases). Germline lookup yields CDR1 SEHNR and CDR2 FQNEAQ (reference sequence). The V gene lost 1 base and the J gene lost 4 bases, with 10 bases spanning the gap. The CDR3 loop spans 14 amino acids. The CDR3 loop reads CASSLEGSGTEAFF. The CDR3 DNA reads TGTGCCAGCAGCTTAGAGGGGTCTGGCACTGAAGCTTTCTTT.

This sequence joins TRBV3-1 (or the pseudogene TRBV3-2) and TRBJ1-2, with D tentatively TRBD1 (6 bases). With 1 base removed from V and 3 bases from J, the gap between germline ends came to 6 bases. The CDR3 is made up of 13 amino acids. Per the germline V gene, CDR1 is LGHDT and CDR2 is YNNKEL (reference sequence). The CDR3 region is CASSQGTDYGYTF. CDR3 DNA: TGTGCCAGCAGCCAAGGGACAGACTATGGCTACACCTTC.

The CDR3 sequence: CASSLSTGHQPQHF. CDR3 in DNA: TGTGCCAGCAGTCTCTCGACAGGGCACCAGCCCCAGCATTTT. This chain uses TRBV27 with TRBJ1-5; 7 nucleotides match TRBD1. Germline values: CDR1 MNHEY, CDR2 SMNVEV (reference sequence). After removal of 5 bases from V and 7 bases from J, the junction contained 8 bases not matched to a gene. CDR3 length: 14 amino acids.

The V call is TRBV7-9, the J call TRBJ2-1; D perhaps matches TRBD1 (5 bases). The CDR3 length is 15 residues. Trimming stripped 1 base from V and 0 bases from J, with 7 bases between. Germline V gene sequence: CDR1 SEHNR, CDR2 FQNEAQ (reference sequence). DNA of the CDR3: TGTGCCAGCAGCTTAGAGGGGATCTCCTACAATGAGCAGTTCTTC. It encodes CASSLEGISYNEQFF.

This chain uses TRBV5-1 with TRBJ2-7; the match to TRBD1 covers 9 bases. Germline CDR1 reads SGHRS; CDR2 reads YFSETQ. The CDR3 length is 16 residues. Losses at the gene ends were 0 bases for V and 4 bases for J; bases not matched to a gene: 8. The chain's CDR3 is CASSLAPGQGRYEQYF. The CDR3 region has the DNA TGCGCCAGCAGCTTGGCCCCGGGACAGGGAAGATACGAGCAGTACTTC.

The chain couples TRBV5-4 to TRBJ2-3; 9 bases fit TRBD1. J lost 4 bases, V lost 1 base, and 4 bases had no gene match. This CDR3 has 15 residues. Germline assignment: CDR1 SGHNT and CDR2 YYREEE (reference sequence). The CDR3, as DNA: TGTGCCAGCAGCTTGAGACAGGGGGTAGCAGATACGCAGTATTTT. Translating gives CASSLRQGVADTQYF.

The gene calls are TRBV7-2 and TRBJ2-3; the match to TRBD2 covers 11 bases. The CDR3 is made up of 14 amino acids. CDR1 SGHTA and CDR2 FQGNSA come from the germline V gene. The V segment lost 4 bases and the J segment 4 bases; nucleotides outside the gene matches: 1. CDR3: CASSWTSGPDTQYF. As DNA, the CDR3 is TGTGCCAGCAGCTGGACTAGCGGGCCAGATACGCAGTATTTT.

The chain recombines TRBV12-5 with TRBJ1-2; 11 bases line up with TRBD1. This CDR3 is 14 amino acids long. The V segment lost 5 bases and the J segment 6 bases; nucleotides outside the gene matches: 5. Germline V lookup: CDR1 LGHNT, CDR2 FRNRAP. The CDR3 nucleotides are TGTGCTAGTGGTGAGGACAGGGGGCTAGATGGCTACACCTTC. Translating it yields CASGEDRGLDGYTF.

This clone showed up just a few times. V and J are TRBV14 and TRBJ1-4; no firm D call. The CDR3 extends over 17 amino acids. V was pared by 1 base and J by 3 bases, with 15 bases between. Germline CDR1 is SGHDN and CDR2 is FVKESK. The chain's CDR3 is CASSQVEFRLSNEKLFF. CDR3 DNA: TGTGCCAGCAGCCAAGTTGAATTCAGGCTTTCTAATGAAAAACTGTTTTTT.

The chain employs TRBV11-2 and TRBJ1-2; D is ambiguous. The germline V gene has CDR1 SGHAT and CDR2 FQNNGV. The CDR3 is 14 amino acids. V was pared by 0 bases and J by 8 bases, with 13 bases between. The CDR3 region is CASSLDVRVLGYTF. The CDR3 DNA reads TGTGCCAGCAGCTTAGATGTTCGGGTGTTGGGCTACACCTTC.

This rearrangement joins TRBV7-8 to TRBJ2-2, with D tentatively TRBD2 (5 bases). This CDR3 contains 14 residues. Trimming pared 1 base from V and 5 bases from J, leaving 8 bases between. Germline assignment: CDR1 SGHVS and CDR2 FQNEAQ. The CDR3 nucleotides are TGTGCCAGCAGCTTAGTATGGGAGACCGGGGAGCTGTTTTTT. This codes for CASSLVWETGELFF.

The DNA of the CDR3 is TGTGCCAGCAGCCCATGGGGGGGCTCTAACACCGGGGAGCTGTTTTTT. Encoded protein: CASSPWGGSNTGELFF. The chain has TRBV7-6 and TRBJ2-2; D possibly corresponds to TRBD2 (7 bases). Germline CDR1 reads SGHVS; CDR2 reads FNYEAQ. The V end lost 5 bases, the J end lost 2 bases, and 15 bases lay between the germline ends. CDR3 length equals 16 residues.

The rearrangement joins TRBV2 to TRBJ1-2, with D maybe TRBD1 (6 bases). Looked up from germline, CDR1 is SNHLY and CDR2 is FYNNEI. V lost 6 bases to trimming and J lost 3 bases, with 11 bases between them. This CDR3 spans 13 amino acids. The chain's CDR3 is CASRRAGDYGYTF. In DNA, the CDR3 is TGTGCCAGCAGGCGGGCAGGGGACTATGGCTACACCTTC. The full variable domain, with the rest looked up from reference TRBV2 and TRBJ1-2, is EPEVTQTPSHQVTQMGQEVILRCVPISNHLYFYWYRQILGQKVEFLVSFYNNEISEKSEIFDDQFSVERPDGSNFTLKIRSTKLEDSAMYFCASRRAGDYGYTFGSGTRLTVV.

V usage is TRBV28 and J usage is TRBJ1-4; D perhaps matches TRBD1 (5 bases). V lost 6 bases and J lost 8, with 22 bases in between. Germline V lookup: CDR1 MDHEN, CDR2 SYDVKM. The CDR3 runs 16 residues. CDR3 residues: CASSSLEGAHWEKLFF. The CDR3 DNA reads as TGTGCCAGCAGCTCCTTAGAAGGGGCGCATTGGGAAAAACTGTTTTTT.

This clone was counted a single time. CDR3 in DNA: TGTGCCAGCAGCCTCCTCTCAGGGGGTCCCGGAAACACCATATATTTT. This sequence encodes CASSLLSGGPGNTIYF. The V and J genes are TRBV3-1 (or the pseudogene TRBV3-2) and TRBJ1-3; 7 bases line up with TRBD1. V was pared by 4 bases and J by 4 bases, with 10 bases of the junction left unmatched. The CDR3 is 16 residues long. Germline V gene data show CDR1 as LGHDT and CDR2 as YNNKEL (reference sequence).

V and J are TRBV29-1 and TRBJ1-2; 9 bases match TRBD1. Germline V gives CDR1 SQVTM, CDR2 ANQGSEA. CDR3 length: 15 residues. Trimming cost V 2 bases and J 4 bases; bases outside gene matches: 8. The CDR3 DNA reads as TGCAGCGTTGAACAGAGTGACAGGGGGACCTATGGCTACACCTTC. Amino acid sequence: CSVEQSDRGTYGYTF.

For this clone: The final CDR3 position lacks the conserved phenylalanine or tryptophan, pointing to a likely read error. The DNA is omitted, as the CDR3 cannot be located on it reliably, and the CDR3 follows TCRdb's listing. The chain is built from TRBV12-2 and TRBJ2-7; TRBD1 is the table's D call and was not checked against the DNA. TRBV12-2 is tagged as a pseudogene. The CDR3 is 10 residues long, counting both termini. The chain's CDR3 is CASRFEQTVH.

CDR3 loop: CSVEGWGPYNEQFF. DNA for the CDR3: TGCAGCGTTGAAGGGTGGGGCCCCTACAATGAGCAGTTCTTC. The chain joins TRBV29-1 to TRBJ2-1; D may be TRBD1 (5 bases). The V end lost 1 base, the J end lost 2 bases, and 9 bases lay between the germline ends. CDR1 is SQVTM and CDR2 is ANQGSEA in the germline V gene. CDR3 length equals 14 residues.